These 5 T cell receptor beta chains came from one sample sequenced in a study of T cells after yellow fever vaccination. TCRdb re-called the 5' RACE reads with MiXCR, one entry per CDR3 protein. Here the sample spans 320,000 or so distinct CDR3 sequences, 7% to 9% being singletons. The sequences come from PBMCs, collected roughly 45 days after the first yellow fever vaccination. The receptor source for this set is a man aged 18 to 30 who received the YFV17D yellow fever vaccine.

CDR3: CASSQGTSWETQYF. The DNA for the CDR3 is TGTGCCAGCAGCCAAGGAACCTCTTGGGAGACCCAGTACTTC. The rearrangement links TRBV14 to TRBJ2-5; D is unresolved. V lost 1 base and J lost 5, with 11 bases in between. Germline V gene lookup returns CDR1 SGHDN and CDR2 FVKESK. CDR3 length: 14 amino acids.

The CDR3 region is CASRGASSETQYF. The CDR3, as DNA: TGTGCCAGCAGGGGGGCTTCTTCAGAGACCCAGTACTTC. This rearrangement joins TRBV6-6 to TRBJ2-5; TRBD1 is a possible D gene (6 bases). V lost 6 bases, J lost 4 bases, and 12 bases lay in between. The germline CDR1 and CDR2 sequences are MNHNY and SVGAGI (reference sequence). The CDR3 extends over 13 amino acids.

This clonotype was counted only a few times. The chain carries TRBV27 and TRBJ1-2; TRBD1 might be the D (5 bases). Germline CDR1 and CDR2: MNHEY and SMNVEV (reference sequence). Trimming took off 6 bases at V and 2 bases at J, with 16 bases between the two ends. CDR3 size: 15 residues. The CDR3 nucleotides are TGTGCCAGCAGGGACGGGGGTGGACCAAACTATGGCTACACCTTC. This gives the protein CASRDGGGPNYGYTF.

This chain uses TRBV14 with TRBJ1-1; 12 bases fit TRBD1. The ends lost 1 base at V and 5 bases at J; junction bases unmatched: 5. In germline, CDR1 is SGHDN, CDR2 FVKESK. This CDR3 is built from 16 residues. The CDR3 protein is CASSQVGQGARTEAFF. The CDR3, as DNA: TGTGCCAGCAGCCAAGTGGGACAGGGGGCGAGAACTGAAGCTTTCTTT.

This clonotype showed up many times. This chain links TRBV5-1 with TRBJ2-5; no reliable D call. CDR1 and CDR2 from the germline V gene are SGHRS and YFSETQ. The CDR3 has 12 residues. V lost 4 bases and J lost 0, with 4 bases in between. The CDR3 here is CASSGDQETQYF. In DNA form, the CDR3 reads TGCGCCAGCAGCGGGGACCAAGAGACCCAGTACTTC.